Presented here are 14 T cell receptor beta chains from one specimen sequenced in a study of spatial heterogeneity in lung cancer (dated by TCRdb to the late 2010s). The library was produced with 5' RACE. Data came from a NextSeq 500. TCRdb cleaned the public reads at Q25 with fastp, built clones with MiXCR and kept in-frame beta chains. Under each unique CDR3 protein, matching rows form one entry showing the most common genes and DNA. The sample includes 950 to 1,500 distinct CDR3 sequences, with approximately 35% observed a single time. Roughly a third of the sample rests with the top ten. Per the publication, the time point label means: sample taken at primary tumor resection. These receptors have no known antigen. Paper-wide results and their limitations: A correlation was observed between the number of expanded intratumoral alpha and beta TCRs and the tumor nonsynonymous mutation count.

Sequences were derived from lung tumor tissue, sampled at surgery. Every receptor here comes from a male donor with early-stage non-small cell lung cancer.

This clonotype was seen only a few times. This beta chain turned up in a library designed for alpha chains; as an off-target read, its abundance says little. The chain's CDR3 is CSARRLAGGSYNEQFF. The CDR3 coding sequence is TGCAGTGCCCGACGACTAGCGGGGGGGTCCTACAATGAGCAGTTCTTC. V is TRBV20-1 and J is TRBJ2-1, with 14 positions matching TRBD2. Trimming removed 6 bases from V and 1 base from J; junction bases left unmatched: 5. The CDR3 consists of 16 residues. Germline CDR1 is DFQATT and CDR2 is SNEGSKA (reference sequence).

The table lists this clonotype with a few counts. The library was designed around alpha chains, so this beta chain is a stray read whose abundance carries little weight. The chain joins TRBV30 to TRBJ2-1; D is perhaps TRBD2 (7 bases). Per the germline V gene, CDR1 is GTSNPN and CDR2 is SVGIG (reference sequence). The CDR3 extends over 14 amino acids. The V end lost 6 bases, the J end lost 7 bases, and 19 bases lay between the germline ends. The CDR3 DNA reads as TGTGCCTGTTCCCTAGGGGGAGGGGGTAATGAGCAGTTCTTC. This sequence encodes CACSLGGGGNEQFF.

With regard to this clonotype: Because this beta chain is a stray read in a library intended to capture alpha chains, its abundance should not be given much weight. The rearrangement joins TRBV27 to TRBJ2-3; 11 bases align to TRBD2. Germline V gives CDR1 MNHEY, CDR2 SMNVEV (reference sequence). After removal of 6 bases from V and 4 bases from J, the junction contained 3 bases not matched to a gene. CDR3 size: 14 residues. CDR3 sequence reads: CASRLAGGPDTQYF. DNA for the CDR3: TGTGCCAGCAGGCTAGCGGGAGGCCCAGATACGCAGTATTTT.

On this clonotype: A library prepared for alpha chains yielded this beta chain as an off-target read; its size is of little meaning. The rearrangement uses TRBV5-4 and TRBJ2-7; 7 positions match TRBD1. The junction had 4 bases not matched to a gene; V was cut back by 2 bases and J by 2 bases. The CDR3 contains 14 residues. Looked up from germline, CDR1 is SGHNT and CDR2 is YYREEE (reference sequence). Written as DNA, the CDR3 is TGTGCCAGCAGCTTTCAGGGGGTTCCCTACGAGCAGTACTTC. Translated: CASSFQGVPYEQYF. Full variable domain (missing parts from reference TRBV5-4 and TRBJ2-7): ETGVTQSPTHLIKTRGQQVTLRCSSQSGHNTVSWYQQALGQGPQFIFQYYREEENGRGNFPPRFSGLQFPNYSSELNVNALELDDSALYLCASSFQGVPYEQYFGPGTRLTVT.

A remark on this clonotype: This beta chain is an unintended read in a library built for alpha chains; its size means little. The rearrangement joins TRBV7-2 to TRBJ2-2; D gene uncertain. Germline V gives CDR1 SGHTA, CDR2 FQGNSA. V was clipped by 6 bases and J by 1 base, with 15 bases between them. CDR3 length: 16 residues. DNA for the CDR3: TGTGCCAGCAGTCGAAGCAGCGTGGGGAACACCGGGGAGCTGTTTTTT. Translation gives CASSRSSVGNTGELFF. The full variable domain, in which reference TRBV7-2 and TRBJ2-2 provide the parts outside the CDR3, is GAGVSQSPSNKVTEKGKDVELRCDPISGHTALYWYRQSLGQGLEFLIYFQGNSAPDKSGLPSDRFSAERTGGSVSTLTIQRTQQEDSAVYLCASSRSSVGNTGELFFGEGSRLTVL.

A word on this clonotype: This beta chain is an unintended read in a library built for alpha chains; its size means little. The chain couples TRBV6-1 to TRBJ2-5, with D tentatively TRBD1 (7 bases). There are 14 residues in the CDR3. V lost 5 bases and J lost 4, with 14 bases in between. Germline V gene lookup returns CDR1 MNHNS and CDR2 SASEGT. This CDR3 reads CASSPDRRGETQYF. CDR3 bases: TGTGCCAGCAGTCCGGACAGGAGGGGAGAGACCCAGTACTTC.

Worth noting for this clonotype: The junction departs from germline at one end; a sequencing error may be responsible. This beta chain represents an off-target read in a library built for alpha chains; its size is of limited meaning. The chain recombines TRBV28 with TRBJ2-7; 11 bases match TRBD2. The CDR3 is made up of 17 amino acids. Germline V lookup: CDR1 MDHEN, CDR2 SYDVKM. The CDR3, as DNA: TGTGTCAGCAGCCAGGGACTAGCGGTCTCATCCCTCTACGAGCAGTACTTC. This encodes CVSSQGLAVSSLYEQYF.

Points on this clonotype: This beta chain is off target for a library built for alpha chains, so its abundance means little. The chain uses TRBV3-1 and TRBJ2-6; TRBD2 is a possible D gene (5 bases). Germline V CDR1 and CDR2: LGHDT, YNNKEL (reference sequence). CDR3 size: 19 residues. Trimming cost V 1 base and J 2 bases, with 18 bases left between them. CDR3 DNA: TGTGCCAGCAGCCAAGGCGGGCCTTTTGACTCGACTGGGGCCAACGTCCTGACTTTC. Translating it yields CASSQGGPFDSTGANVLTF.

On this clonotype itself: This beta chain slipped into a library made for alpha chains as a stray read, so its size is not meaningful. CDR3 nucleotides: TGCAGTGCTAGCCGGGAGGGCCGAGGAAACATTCAGTACTTC. Translation gives CSASREGRGNIQYF. J is TRBJ2-4 and V is TRBV20-1, with 8 bases identical to TRBD2. The V gene's germline CDR1 is DFQATT and CDR2 SNEGSKA (reference sequence). The V and J ends lost 3 bases and 6 bases, in that order; junction bases with no gene match: 7. This CDR3 comprises 14 residues.

In regard to this clonotype: Since the library was made to target alpha chains, this beta chain is a stray read and its abundance is not meaningful. The chain employs TRBV19 and TRBJ2-2; TRBD2 might be the D (5 bases). V gave up 3 bases and J gave up 0 bases, with 11 bases separating them. The CDR3 totals 16 residues. CDR1 and CDR2 from the germline V gene are LNHDA and SQIVND (reference sequence). The CDR3 sequence: CASSIYRGPNTGELFF. CDR3 bases: TGTGCCAGTAGTATTTATCGGGGTCCGAACACCGGGGAGCTGTTTTTT.

This clonotype was found a few times. Since the library was made to target alpha chains, this beta chain is a stray read and its abundance is not meaningful. The chain recombines TRBV12-3 or TRBV12-4 with TRBJ2-7; 10 bases match TRBD1. CDR3 length: 15 residues. The ends lost 0 bases at V and 4 bases at J; junction bases unmatched: 3. CDR3: CASSLAGQGPYEQYF. The CDR3 DNA follows: TGTGCCAGCAGTTTAGCGGGACAGGGGCCATACGAGCAGTACTTC.

On this clonotype: Within a library made for alpha chains, this beta chain is off target, and its count is uninformative. The V gene is TRBV5-4, the J gene TRBJ2-6, with 8 bases lining up with TRBD1. The CDR3 is 15 residues long. CDR1 is SGHNT, CDR2 YYREEE, per germline (reference sequence). The V and J ends lost 5 bases and 4 bases, in that order; junction bases with no gene match: 5. CDR3 protein: CASRRQGTGANVLTF. For the CDR3, the DNA is TGTGCCAGCAGACGACAGGGGACAGGGGCCAACGTCCTGACTTTC.

In its sample, this clonotype was seen a few times. Being off target in a library aimed at alpha chains, this beta chain has a size of little meaning. The chain uses TRBV18 and TRBJ2-1; 8 positions agree with TRBD1. The germline gives CDR1 KGHSH, CDR2 LQKENI. This CDR3 contains 16 residues. The V segment lost 4 bases and the J segment 3 bases; nucleotides outside the gene matches: 8. The CDR3 here is CASSLTRDRIYNEQFF. The CDR3 DNA reads as TGTGCCAGCTCACTGACCCGGGACAGGATCTACAATGAGCAGTTCTTC. Drawing the rest from reference TRBV18 and TRBJ2-1, the complete variable domain is NAGVMQNPRHLVRRRGQEARLRCSPMKGHSHVYWYRQLPEEGLKFMVYLQKENIIDESGMPKERFSAEFPKEGPSILRIQQVVRGDSAAYFCASSLTRDRIYNEQFFGPGTRLTVL.

As regards this clonotype: This beta chain represents an off-target read in a library built for alpha chains; its size is of limited meaning. The chain recombines TRBV20-1 with TRBJ2-7; D may be TRBD1 or TRBD2 (5 bases each). Trimming left V 0 bases short and J 5 bases short, with 20 bases between. The CDR3 is 16 residues long. Germline CDR1 and CDR2: DFQATT and SNEGSKA (reference sequence). The CDR3 coding sequence is TGCAGTGCTAGAGATGCGAAGCAGGGAGCGGTCCACGAGCAGTACTTC. It encodes CSARDAKQGAVHEQYF.